This TCR beta chain appears in the sequencing data of a study of CD8+CD57+ T cells in acquired aplastic anemia. Notes on the study in general: Overlapping CD8+ CDR3 repertoires of patients and controls contained around 30 shared sequences.

CDR3 size: 16 residues. V lost 2 bases, J lost 0 bases, and 13 bases lay in between. In this sample, this clonotype turned up many times. What it binds is unknown. Profiling that covered TCR beta VDJ and CDR3 relied on genomic DNA as its template. Each CDR3 protein is one row after TCRdb ran MiXCR on the reads. The sample lists a few hundred thousand distinct CDR3 sequences; around 60% were seen once. The TCR sequence derives from a human donor with severe aplastic anemia or a healthy control (not recorded which). The chain combines TRBV12-3 or TRBV12-4 with TRBJ1-2, with a weak D call TRBD1 (5 bases). The sample was sorted CD4+, CD8+, or CD8+CD57+ T cells (not recorded which) from PBMCs. CDR3 in amino acids: CASSLTGGISNYGYTF. For the CDR3, the DNA is TGTGCCAGCAGTTTAACGGGGGGGATATCTAACTATGGCTACACCTTC.